This passage covers 26 T cell receptor beta chains from one sample sequenced in a study of blood T cell repertoires in COVID-19. The method was immunoSEQ multiplex PCR; TCRdb's version includes in-frame clones alone and lacks a portion of them. The table includes 350,000 to 500,000 clones, roughly 90% detected once. Sequencing was done on a sample of peripheral blood. The receptors here all came from a man aged 18 to 35 with COVID-19, enrolled during active disease.

The chain combines TRBV27 with TRBJ1-4; a weak D match, TRBD1 (5 bases). Trimming shortened V by 5 bases and J by 0 bases, and 10 bases separated the two germline ends. The germline V gene has CDR1 MNHEY and CDR2 SMNVEV (reference sequence). The length of the CDR3 is 15 residues. CDR3 residues: CASSPQGSTNEKLFF. The CDR3 coding sequence is TGTGCCAGCAGTCCCCAGGGTTCAACTAATGAAAAACTGTTTTTT.

The V call is TRBV5-4, the J call TRBJ2-3; TRBD2 matches 8 bases. The V and J ends lost 10 bases and 3 bases, in that order; junction bases with no gene match: 7. The CDR3 sequence is 13 residues long. CDR1 is SGHNT and CDR2 is YYREEE in the germline V gene (reference sequence). CDR3 sequence (DNA): TGTGCCGCCCGTACTAGCGGAACAGATACGCAGTATTTT. Translation: CAARTSGTDTQYF.

The chain has TRBV6-1 and TRBJ2-1; D gene uncertain. The germline V and J ends were trimmed by 0 bases and 9 bases, with 12 bases remaining between them. CDR1 and CDR2 from the germline V gene are MNHNS and SASEGT. This CDR3 region has 14 residues. The DNA of the CDR3 is TGTGCCAGCAGTGAAGCGCTGAGTGGCGGTGAGCAGTTCTTC. The encoded protein is CASSEALSGGEQFF.

The chain employs TRBV12-3 or TRBV12-4 and TRBJ2-2; no definite D call. CDR3 size: 12 residues. The V gene lost 8 bases and the J gene lost 0 bases, with 4 bases spanning the gap. CDR3 coding DNA: TGTGCCAGCTTTACGAACACCGGGGAGCTGTTTTTT. The encoded protein is CASFTNTGELFF.

The J gene is TRBJ2-1, the V gene TRBV7-8; 14 nucleotides line up with TRBD2. The trim removed 5 bases at V and 7 bases at J, leaving 4 bases unmatched. From germline, CDR1 is SGHVS and CDR2 FQNEAQ. This CDR3 is built from 15 residues. The CDR3 nucleotides read TGTGCCAGCAGCCGACGACTAGCGGGGGGGAATGAGCAGTTCTTC. Amino acids: CASSRRLAGGNEQFF.

This clone came up once. The chain has TRBV12-5 and TRBJ2-7; D possibly corresponds to TRBD2 (6 bases). Trimming stripped 1 base from V and 4 bases from J, with 20 bases between. This CDR3 is 17 amino acids long. Per the germline V gene, CDR1 is LGHNT and CDR2 is FRNRAP. The CDR3 DNA is TGTGCTAGTGGTTTGGGCACAGGAGGCGGGAAAGCTTACGAGCAGTACTTC. As protein: CASGLGTGGGKAYEQYF.

The V gene is TRBV5-1, the J gene TRBJ1-1; TRBD1 aligns across 7 bases. Trimming took 0 bases from V and 1 from J; bases not matched to a gene: 9. CDR1 and CDR2 from the germline V gene are SGHRS and YFSETQ. The CDR3 is 17 residues long. The CDR3 loop is CASSLAKGAGRNTEAFF. CDR3 nucleotides: TGCGCCAGCAGCTTGGCCAAGGGGGCAGGAAGGAACACTGAAGCTTTCTTT.

The chain joins TRBV5-6 to TRBJ2-3; a weak D match, TRBD2 (7 bases). Per germline, CDR1 SGHDT and CDR2 YYEEEE. The CDR3 runs 16 residues. Trimming stripped 0 bases from V and 6 bases from J, with 17 bases between. The CDR3 loop is CASSLESGTMADTQYF. The CDR3 DNA sequence: TGTGCCAGCAGCTTGGAAAGCGGGACAATGGCTGATACGCAGTATTTT.

In this sample, this clone turned up a few times. This chain joins TRBV19 and TRBJ1-5; maybe TRBD1 (5 bases). Germline values: CDR1 LNHDA, CDR2 SQIVND (reference sequence). The CDR3 consists of 15 residues. The V and J ends lost 4 bases and 4 bases respectively, with 14 bases between them. The CDR3 bases are TGTGCCAGTAGTACCTCCGACAGCCATAATCAGCCCCAGCATTTT. Its translation: CASSTSDSHNQPQHF.

The chain employs TRBV7-2 and TRBJ2-2, with 9 bases matching TRBD1. Unmatched junction bases numbered 6, after V lost 2 bases and J lost 5 bases. The V gene's germline CDR1 is SGHTA and CDR2 FQGNSA. This CDR3 is built from 16 residues. This CDR3 is CASSLTGTGKTGELFF. Here the CDR3 DNA reads TGTGCCAGCAGCTTAACCGGGACAGGGAAGACCGGGGAGCTGTTTTTT.

The chain uses TRBV6-4 and TRBJ2-1; 7 nucleotides align to TRBD2. CDR1 is MRHNA and CDR2 is SNTAGT in the germline V gene. J was trimmed by 5 bases and V by 2 bases; bases with no gene match: 12. The CDR3 loop spans 17 amino acids. The CDR3 DNA reads as TGTGCCAGCAGTGACACATTTCAGCGGGGCTTGAACAATGAGCAGTTCTTC. The encoded protein is CASSDTFQRGLNNEQFF.

The J gene is TRBJ2-1, the V gene TRBV18; 9 nucleotides agree with TRBD2. Germline CDR1 and CDR2: KGHSH and LQKENI. Unmatched junction bases numbered 13, after V lost 3 bases and J lost 7 bases. CDR3 length: 17 residues. This chain's CDR3 is CASSPGLSREGRNEQFF. CDR3 nucleotide sequence: TGTGCCAGCTCACCCGGTTTATCGCGGGAGGGCCGAAATGAGCAGTTCTTC.

The chain links TRBV6-5 to TRBJ1-2, with unresolved D. This CDR3 region has 14 residues. Germline V lookup: CDR1 MNHEY, CDR2 SVGAGI. The V end was cut by 3 bases, the J end by 3 bases, with 11 bases between. In DNA form, the CDR3 reads TGTGCCAGCAGTTATGGTACAGCTTACTATGGCTACACCTTC. It specifies CASSYGTAYYGYTF.

V usage is TRBV30 and J usage is TRBJ2-2, with 10 bases identical to TRBD2. There are 17 residues in the CDR3. The junction had 10 bases not matched to a gene; V was cut back by 2 bases and J by 4 bases. Germline CDR1 GTSNPN, CDR2 SVGIG (reference sequence). CDR3 bases: TGTGCCTGGAGTCCGACCGGACTAGCGGAGATCACCGGGGAGCTGTTTTTT. This encodes CAWSPTGLAEITGELFF.

The chain links TRBV7-2 to TRBJ2-1, with D possibly being TRBD2 (5 bases). There are 14 residues in the CDR3. Germline V lookup: CDR1 SGHTA, CDR2 FQGNSA. The V and J ends lost 1 base and 4 bases respectively, with 8 bases between them. The CDR3 DNA reads as TGTGCCAGCAGCTTAGGGACGGGATACAATGAGCAGTTCTTC. Residues: CASSLGTGYNEQFF.

The rearrangement uses TRBV6-6 and TRBJ2-2, with 15 bases lining up with TRBD2. The CDR3 is 18 amino acids. The germline gives CDR1 MNHNY, CDR2 SVGAGI (reference sequence). The V segment lost 5 bases and the J segment 4 bases; nucleotides outside the gene matches: 8. The CDR3: CASSHGLAGGRSTGELFF. CDR3 bases: TGTGCCAGCAGTCACGGACTAGCGGGGGGGCGGTCCACCGGGGAGCTGTTTTTT.

The chain has TRBV7-9 and TRBJ2-3; 10 bases map to TRBD1. The CDR3 runs 16 residues. Germline V lookup: CDR1 SEHNR, CDR2 FQNEAQ (reference sequence). Unmatched junction bases numbered 5, after V lost 5 bases and J lost 0 bases. The CDR3 bases are TGTGCCAGCAGCCCCCAGGGACAGGGGAGCACAGATACGCAGTATTTT. It specifies CASSPQGQGSTDTQYF.

This clone has more than one count but fewer than ten. The chain joins TRBV13 to TRBJ1-2; D remains ambiguous. The CDR3 length is 14 residues. Trimming pared 6 bases from V and 0 bases from J, leaving 11 bases between. Germline V lookup: CDR1 PRHDT, CDR2 FYEKMQ (reference sequence). The CDR3 is CASRSRAANYGYTF. DNA of the CDR3: TGTGCCAGCAGGTCCCGCGCCGCTAACTATGGCTACACCTTC.

The J gene is TRBJ2-3, the V gene TRBV6-2 or TRBV6-3, with 10 bases fitting TRBD2. The germline V gene has CDR1 MNHEY and CDR2 SVGEGT. The CDR3 covers 17 residues. V lost 2 bases and J lost 4; bases outside the gene matches: 9. This CDR3 is CASSYRLATSGSDTQYF. The CDR3 region has the DNA TGTGCCAGCAGTTACCGACTCGCGACTAGCGGGTCAGATACGCAGTATTTT.

The chain carries TRBV7-2 and TRBJ2-5; TRBD1 might be the D (5 bases). Germline V gene lookup returns CDR1 SGHTA and CDR2 FQGNSA. CDR3 length: 12 residues. Trimming took off 3 bases at V and 5 bases at J, with 7 bases between the two ends. CDR3 protein: CASSFGAETQYF. The CDR3 DNA reads TGTGCCAGCAGCTTTGGGGCGGAGACCCAGTACTTC.

J is TRBJ2-2 and V is TRBV9, with 9 bases that match TRBD2. Germline loops: CDR1 SGDLS, CDR2 YYNGEE. Unmatched junction bases numbered 2, after V lost 6 bases and J lost 2 bases. This CDR3 comprises 14 residues. The CDR3 nucleotides read TGTGCCAGCAATAGCGGGGGTAACACCGGGGAGCTGTTTTTT. It specifies CASNSGGNTGELFF.

CDR3 nucleotides: TGTGCCAGCAGCTTAGGAGCGGGGGGTGGTTACAATGAGCAGTTCTTC. Translated: CASSLGAGGGYNEQFF. The rearrangement joins TRBV11-3 to TRBJ2-1; 9 nucleotides line up with TRBD2. The CDR3 covers 16 residues. J lost 4 bases, V lost 1 base, and 5 bases had no gene match. Germline values: CDR1 SGHNT, CDR2 YENEEA.

This clone was seen more than once but under ten times. The chain uses TRBV11-2 and TRBJ2-7; 9 nucleotides agree with TRBD1. The germline gives CDR1 SGHAT, CDR2 FQNNGV. This CDR3 contains 15 residues. The V segment lost 0 bases and the J segment 9 bases; nucleotides outside the gene matches: 9. The CDR3 sequence is CASSLEWDRELRQYF. CDR3 sequence (DNA): TGTGCCAGCAGCTTAGAGTGGGACAGGGAATTAAGGCAGTACTTC.

The chain joins TRBV9 to TRBJ2-7; TRBD1 matches at 11 bases. The CDR3 runs to 13 residues. Looked up from germline, CDR1 is SGDLS and CDR2 is YYNGEE. V gave up 6 bases and J gave up 5 bases; unmatched junction bases: 4. CDR3 amino acids: CASNQGQGDEQYF. The CDR3, as DNA: TGTGCCAGCAACCAGGGACAGGGGGACGAGCAGTACTTC. Using reference TRBV9 and TRBJ2-7 for the parts outside the CDR3, the full variable domain is DSGVTQTPKHLITATGQRVTLRCSPRSGDLSVYWYQQSLDQGLQFLIQYYNGEERAKGNILERFSAQQFPDLHSELNLSSLELGDSALYFCASNQGQGDEQYFGPGTRLTVT.

In nucleotides, the CDR3 is TGTGCCAGCAGCTTAACGAACAGGGTAAATGAGCAGTTCTTC. It is translated as CASSLTNRVNEQFF. The chain combines TRBV7-3 with TRBJ2-1; a possible D gene is TRBD1 (6 bases). This CDR3 contains 14 residues. Trimming stripped 0 bases from V and 7 bases from J, with 10 bases between. Germline V gene data show CDR1 as SGHTA and CDR2 as FQGTGA.

This chain joins TRBV30 and TRBJ2-3, with D possibly being TRBD2 (5 bases). This CDR3 has 15 amino acids. Per germline, CDR1 GTSNPN and CDR2 SVGIG (reference sequence). Trimming took 0 bases from V and 3 from J, leaving 13 bases between them. The DNA of the CDR3 is TGTGCCTGGAGTGTAAGGGCTGGAGGTACAGATACGCAGTATTTT. It specifies CAWSVRAGGTDTQYF.